The entry that follows covers one T cell receptor beta chain sequence. Its antigen is not known. Since a much larger clone is just one base distant, this may be a read error. These data come from a study of molecular identifiers for immune sequencing clone quantification. On the study more broadly: Replicates split RNA from around 20,000 or 100,000 naive CD8 cells five ways, and the researchers sequenced four portions.

Previously published methods and listed TCR primers were used for the bulk TCR libraries. TCRdb independently ran MiXCR on the PCR reads; one entry per CDR3 protein. The sample has about 320,000 distinct CDR3 sequences; about 20% are singletons. Study-wide findings and caveats: Over 99% of effector molecules, but under 1% in naive cells, were held by clones with more than 20 RNA copies.

Germline V gene lookup returns CDR1 MDHEN and CDR2 SYDVKM. CDR3 length: 18 residues. V was cut by 5 bases and J by 4 bases, with 25 bases left in between. Sorting selected naive CD8 T cells with a CD8+CD4-CCR7+CD45RA+ phenotype. The material sequenced was naive CD8+ T cells from blood, with Jurkat cell RNA spiked in. Subset noted: FACS-sorted CD8+CD4-CCR7+CD45RA+ naive T cells. The sequence was obtained from a human donor in good health. Some libraries in this study had Jurkat cell RNA spiked in. The chain couples TRBV28 to TRBJ2-3; perhaps TRBD2 as D (6 bases). Here the CDR3 reads CASSTQQRGVWFADTQYF. The CDR3 DNA is TGTGCCAGCAGTACCCAACAGCGCGGGGTCTGGTTCGCAGATACGCAGTATTTT.